Below are 32 T cell receptor beta chains sequenced from a single sample in a study of shared clonotypes between healthy human individuals. Only in-frame clones appear in the TCRdb table, and some are missing; sequencing was by immunoSEQ multiplex PCR. This table has approximately 460,000 clones, approximately 77% appearing once. Sequencing used PBMCs. These receptors came from a woman in her forties in good health. Some clones in this sample may be carry-over from other donors' samples.

The chain joins TRBV6-5 to TRBJ1-2, with 7 bases aligning to TRBD1. CDR1 and CDR2 (germline): MNHEY, SVGAGI. The V and J ends lost 6 bases and 4 bases, in that order; junction bases with no gene match: 11. The CDR3 sequence is 15 residues long. Written as DNA, the CDR3 is TGTGCCAGCAGCGACCTGGGACAGAAGTTCTATGGCTACACCTTC. Amino acid sequence: CASSDLGQKFYGYTF.

The chain is built from TRBV5-1 and TRBJ2-6; D remains unclear. Germline V gene lookup returns CDR1 SGHRS and CDR2 YFSETQ. Trimming took 0 bases from V and 0 from J, leaving 4 bases between them. CDR3 size: 15 residues. CDR3 residues: CASSLDHSGANVLTF. The DNA for the CDR3 is TGCGCCAGCAGCTTGGACCACTCTGGGGCCAACGTCCTGACTTTC.

The chain uses TRBV7-3 and TRBJ1-2; TRBD1 agrees at 7 bases. The germline V gene encodes CDR1 SGHTA and CDR2 FQGTGA. The CDR3 has 14 amino acids. Trimming removed 1 base from V and 7 bases from J; junction bases left unmatched: 6. CDR3 sequence: CASSLKGRDSGYTF. DNA for the CDR3: TGTGCCAGCAGCTTAAAGGGCCGGGACAGTGGCTACACCTTC.

This sequence joins TRBV27 and TRBJ2-7; TRBD2 is a possible D gene (5 bases). V gave up 0 bases and J gave up 5 bases, with 14 bases separating them. The CDR3 has 15 residues. Germline V gene lookup returns CDR1 MNHEY and CDR2 SMNVEV (reference sequence). The chain's CDR3 is CASSLSRARFHEQYF. For the CDR3, the DNA is TGTGCCAGCAGTTTATCGAGGGCGAGGTTCCACGAGCAGTACTTC.

The chain uses TRBV7-6 and TRBJ2-1; D not resolved. V dropped 0 bases and J dropped 5 bases, with 11 bases sitting between them. In germline, CDR1 is SGHVS, CDR2 FNYEAQ. The CDR3 sequence is 15 residues long. The DNA for the CDR3 is TGTGCCAGCAGCTTAGCCTACAGTGGTCACAATGAGCAGTTCTTC. This translates into CASSLAYSGHNEQFF.

The sample holds a few counts of this clone. The V gene is TRBV28, the J gene TRBJ1-5, with no clear D. Germline loops: CDR1 MDHEN, CDR2 SYDVKM. The CDR3 contains 13 residues. With 2 bases removed from V and 5 bases from J, the gap between germline ends came to 7 bases. The CDR3 bases are TGTGCCAGCAGTTTAAGGCGTCATCAGCCCCAGCATTTT. It is translated as CASSLRRHQPQHF.

The genes are TRBV5-1 and TRBJ2-2, with TRBD1 matching over 11 bases. The germline V gene has CDR1 SGHRS and CDR2 YFSETQ. The V and J ends lost 4 bases and 2 bases, in that order; junction bases with no gene match: 7. The CDR3 totals 17 residues. Here the CDR3 DNA reads TGCGCCAGCAGCCCCGGGACAGGGGGTCCTAACACCGGGGAGCTGTTTTTT. This encodes CASSPGTGGPNTGELFF. Complete variable domain (other parts from reference TRBV5-1 and TRBJ2-2): KAGVTQTPRYLIKTRGQQVTLSCSPISGHRSVSWYQQTPGQGLQFLFEYFSETQRNKGNFPGRFSGRQFSNSRSEMNVSTLELGDSALYLCASSPGTGGPNTGELFFGEGSRLTVL.

The rearrangement joins TRBV5-6 to TRBJ2-7; unclear D gene. The CDR3 is 12 amino acids. V was shortened by 2 bases and J by 0 bases, with 3 bases between the two germline ends. Looked up from germline, CDR1 is SGHDT and CDR2 is YYEEEE. CDR3 coding DNA: TGTGCCAGCAGCTTATTCTCCTACGAGCAGTACTTC. As protein: CASSLFSYEQYF.

The gene calls are TRBV9 and TRBJ1-2; D is uncertain. The CDR3 totals 16 residues. Germline V lookup: CDR1 SGDLS, CDR2 YYNGEE. V lost 0 bases and J lost 6, with 18 bases in between. In nucleotides, the CDR3 is TGTGCCAGCAGCGTAGCTCTCTCTCGGGCCCTGAATGGCTACACCTTC. It specifies CASSVALSRALNGYTF.

The CDR3 region is CASSLPGTGGAWNTEAFF. The CDR3 nucleotides read TGTGCCAGCAGTTTGCCCGGGACAGGGGGCGCTTGGAACACTGAAGCTTTCTTT. V and J are TRBV28 and TRBJ1-1; TRBD1 matches 12 bases. The CDR3 is 18 residues long. The trim removed 3 bases at V and 1 base at J, leaving 9 bases unmatched. The V gene's germline CDR1 is MDHEN and CDR2 SYDVKM. Looking up the rest from reference TRBV28 and TRBJ1-1 gives the full variable domain: DVKVTQSSRYLVKRTGEKVFLECVQDMDHENMFWYRQDPGLGLRLIYFSYDVKMKEKGDIPEGYSVSREKKERFSLILESASTNQTSMYLCASSLPGTGGAWNTEAFFGQGTRLTVV.

This clone was picked up a small number of times. The chain employs TRBV7-2 and TRBJ2-4; the D call may be TRBD1 or TRBD2 (5 bases each). Per germline, CDR1 SGHTA and CDR2 FQGNSA. The CDR3 is made up of 18 amino acids. Trimming shortened V by 7 bases and J by 1 base, and 23 bases separated the two germline ends. CDR3 residues: CASNPGRNLVLAKNIQYF. In DNA, the CDR3 is TGTGCCAGCAACCCGGGACGTAACCTTGTTTTGGCCAAAAACATTCAGTACTTC.

J is TRBJ1-4 and V is TRBV6-5; no definite D call. In germline, CDR1 is MNHEY, CDR2 SVGAGI. CDR3 length equals 13 residues. Trimming took off 5 bases at V and 7 bases at J, with 11 bases between the two ends. CDR3 nucleotide sequence: TGTGCCAGCAGTAGGGTAGAGGGTGAAAAACTGTTTTTT. Translating gives CASSRVEGEKLFF.

As regards this clone: This may come from a read error, since a much larger clone is one base off. The gene calls are TRBV7-9 and TRBJ1-2, with 8 bases matching TRBD1. Germline-derived CDR1 and CDR2 are SEHNR and FQNEAQ (reference sequence). Trimming took 5 bases from V and 4 from J; bases not matched to a gene: 0. This CDR3 spans 12 amino acids. The CDR3 protein is CASSQGAYGYTF. As DNA, the CDR3 is TGTGCCAGCAGCCAGGGGGCCTATGGCTACACCTTC.

The V call is TRBV10-3, the J call TRBJ1-5; the D gene is possibly TRBD1 (6 bases). The CDR3 contains 13 residues. Germline assignment: CDR1 ENHRY and CDR2 SYGVKD. Trimming removed 8 bases at V and 3 bases at J, with 11 bases between. CDR3 amino acids: CAIGGQNNQPQHF. The DNA of the CDR3 is TGTGCCATCGGCGGACAGAACAATCAGCCCCAGCATTTT.

A word on this clone: One junction end does not reproduce the germline sequence, and a read error may be involved. The chain joins TRBV28 to TRBJ2-6; D gene ambiguous. This CDR3 comprises 15 residues. Germline loops: CDR1 MDHEN, CDR2 SYDVKM. The CDR3 reads CAGSFGISGANVLTF. CDR3 in DNA: TGTGCCGGCAGTTTTGGAATCTCTGGGGCCAACGTCCTGACTTTC.

The V and J genes are TRBV28 and TRBJ1-3; 11 positions match TRBD1. V trimming: 6 bases; J trimming: 1 base; junction bases outside the gene matches: 8. The germline V gene has CDR1 MDHEN and CDR2 SYDVKM. CDR3 length: 17 residues. The CDR3 reads CASRGSGQGASGNTIYF. DNA of the CDR3: TGTGCCAGCAGGGGCTCCGGACAGGGGGCGTCTGGAAACACCATATATTTT.

The V and J genes are TRBV2 and TRBJ1-1, with D possibly matching TRBD1 (5 bases). CDR1 is SNHLY, CDR2 FYNNEI, per germline. The ends were cut back, 7 bases at V and 4 bases at J, with 16 bases in the middle. The CDR3 runs 14 residues. CDR3 nucleotides: TGTGCCAGCATCCTCAACCAGGGAGGCACTGAAGCTTTCTTT. It translates to CASILNQGGTEAFF.

This clone was observed a single time. The chain links TRBV7-3 to TRBJ2-7, with a tentative D call TRBD1 (5 bases). V was pared by 5 bases and J by 0 bases, with 8 bases between. This CDR3 has 13 residues. CDR1 is SGHTA and CDR2 is FQGTGA in the germline V gene. CDR3 sequence: CASSRTPSYEQYF. The CDR3 coding sequence is TGTGCCAGCAGCCGGACACCCTCCTACGAGCAGTACTTC.

Note on this clone: A far bigger clonotype differs at one base, so this is likely a read error. The V and J genes are TRBV30 and TRBJ1-4; possibly TRBD1 for D (6 bases). There are 16 residues in the CDR3. Germline CDR1 GTSNPN, CDR2 SVGIG (reference sequence). DNA of the CDR3: TGTGCCTGGAGTGCCATTCCACAGGGATCTAATGAAAAACTGTCTTTT. This codes for CAWSAIPQGSNEKLSF.

As for this clone: A far larger clone is one nucleotide away, so this likely arose from a read error. Likely a read error: the CDR3 ends without its conserved phenylalanine or tryptophan. This rearrangement joins TRBV27 to TRBJ1-1; perhaps TRBD1 as D (6 bases). Germline V gives CDR1 MNHEY, CDR2 SMNVEV (reference sequence). Trimming removed 2 bases at V and 4 bases at J, with 14 bases between. This CDR3 comprises 15 residues. CDR3 protein: CASSLRGGRGTEAFL. The CDR3 DNA follows: TGTGCCAGCAGTTTAAGGGGGGGCCGCGGCACTGAAGCTTTCCTT.

The rearrangement links TRBV19 to TRBJ2-7; 10 positions agree with TRBD2. The CDR3 is 14 amino acids. V shed 4 bases, J shed 5 bases, and the junction held 5 bases outside the gene matches. In germline, CDR1 is LNHDA, CDR2 SQIVND (reference sequence). CDR3 sequence (DNA): TGTGCCAGTAGTACTAGCGGGAGTACCCACGAGCAGTACTTC. It yields the protein CASSTSGSTHEQYF.

The chain joins TRBV7-6 to TRBJ1-2; D is ambiguous. Germline lookup yields CDR1 SGHVS and CDR2 FNYEAQ. Trimming left V 5 bases short and J 2 bases short, with 9 bases between. CDR3 size: 13 residues. The CDR3 region has the DNA TGTGCCAGCAGCGGGTGGGGAAACTATGGCTACACCTTC. Translated, it gives CASSGWGNYGYTF.

This clone was picked up one time. J is TRBJ1-4 and V is TRBV6-5; D is undetermined. V lost 0 bases and J 7 bases, leaving 9 bases between the germline ends. The CDR3 totals 14 residues. CDR1 MNHEY and CDR2 SVGAGI come from the germline V gene. The CDR3 coding sequence is TGTGCCAGCAGTTACTCTCATGGGGTTGAAAAACTGTTTTTT. It yields the protein CASSYSHGVEKLFF.

The genes are TRBV7-8 and TRBJ1-2; D might be TRBD1 (5 bases). The CDR3 is 14 amino acids. Trimming stripped 5 bases from V and 4 bases from J, with 14 bases between. Germline CDR1 is SGHVS and CDR2 is FQNEAQ. This chain's CDR3 is CASSTGGRGYGYTF. CDR3 nucleotide sequence: TGTGCCAGCAGCACAGGAGGCCGGGGCTATGGCTACACCTTC.

Note on this clone: The junction does not match germline at one end; this may be a read error. The chain employs TRBV7-7 and TRBJ2-5, with TRBD2 matching over 9 bases. The CDR3 is 16 amino acids. Germline lookup yields CDR1 SSHAT and CDR2 FNYEAQ (reference sequence). The CDR3 DNA follows: TGTGCTAGCAGCTTAGAGGGTAGCGGGAGTGGGGAGACCCAGTACTTC. It encodes CASSLEGSGSGETQYF. The full variable domain, completed using reference TRBV7-7 and TRBJ2-5, is GAGVSQSPRYKVTKRGQDVTLRCDPISSHATLYWYQQALGQGPEFLTYFNYEAQPDKSGLPSDRFSAERPEGSISTLTIQRTEQRDSAMYRCASSLEGSGSGETQYFGPGTRLLVL.

The V and J genes are TRBV10-2 and TRBJ2-7; 9 nucleotides align to TRBD2. This CDR3 contains 15 residues. The V segment lost 3 bases and the J segment 5 bases; nucleotides outside the gene matches: 8. Germline assignment: CDR1 WSHSY and CDR2 SAAADI. CDR3 in DNA: TGCGCCAGCAGTGACGGCGGGAGGGCCGGAGACGAGCAGTACTTC. Its translation is CASSDGGRAGDEQYF.

This chain links TRBV11-1 with TRBJ2-1, with D maybe TRBD2 (5 bases). The CDR3 has 17 amino acids. V gave up 5 bases and J gave up 6 bases, with 23 bases separating them. The germline V gene encodes CDR1 SGHAT and CDR2 FQDESV (reference sequence). The CDR3 DNA sequence: TGTGCCAGCAGCCCCCTAGGGAGTGGACTCGATACCAATGAGCAGTTCTTC. Protein product: CASSPLGSGLDTNEQFF.

The J gene is TRBJ2-1, the V gene TRBV2, with no clear D. Germline CDR1 SNHLY, CDR2 FYNNEI. The CDR3 covers 11 residues. V gave up 2 bases and J gave up 15 bases, with 11 bases separating them. Here the CDR3 reads CASSELQVTFF. CDR3 DNA sequence: TGTGCCAGCAGTGAATTGCAGGTAACGTTCTTC.

Turning to this clone: Since a far larger clone is one base different, this is likely a read error. V is TRBV30 and J is TRBJ2-7; tentatively, D is TRBD2 (6 bases). Germline lookup yields CDR1 GTSNPN and CDR2 SVGIG (reference sequence). Trimming left V 6 bases short and J 5 bases short, with 23 bases between. The CDR3 spans 15 residues. This CDR3 reads CACDKPNGGTHEQYF. CDR3 in DNA: TGTGCCTGCGACAAACCTAACGGGGGTACCCACGAGCAGTACTTC.

This clone was observed a few times. V usage is TRBV4-2 and J usage is TRBJ1-2; possibly TRBD1 for D (5 bases). This CDR3 comprises 15 residues. The V gene's germline CDR1 is LGHNA and CDR2 YNFKEQ. V was trimmed by 4 bases and J by 2 bases, leaving 14 bases between them. CDR3 sequence (DNA): TGTGCCAGCAGCCCAGCGGGAGGGACGAACTATGGCTACACCTTC. Translation: CASSPAGGTNYGYTF.

The rearrangement links TRBV7-9 to TRBJ2-2, with TRBD1 matching over 9 bases. CDR3 length: 16 residues. The germline V gene encodes CDR1 SEHNR and CDR2 FQNEAQ (reference sequence). V was clipped by 5 bases and J by 1 base; unmatched bases: 5. CDR3 in amino acids: CASSQTGGRNTGELFF. In DNA form, the CDR3 reads TGTGCCAGCAGCCAAACAGGGGGCCGGAACACCGGGGAGCTGTTTTTT. Looking up the rest from reference TRBV7-9 and TRBJ2-2 gives the full variable domain: DTGVSQNPRHKITKRGQNVTFRCDPISEHNRLYWYRQTLGQGPEFLTYFQNEAQLEKSRLLSDRFSAERPKGSFSTLEIQRTEQGDSAMYLCASSQTGGRNTGELFFGEGSRLTVL.

The chain combines TRBV7-3 with TRBJ2-1, with D uncertain. Germline CDR1 and CDR2: SGHTA and FQGTGA. CDR3 length equals 13 residues. The V gene lost 3 bases and the J gene lost 8 bases, with 11 bases spanning the gap. CDR3 bases: TGTGCCAGCAGCTTCCGCCCCTCCCATGAGCAGTTCTTC. It yields the protein CASSFRPSHEQFF. The full variable domain, rest sourced from reference TRBV7-3 and TRBJ2-1, is GAGVSQTPSNKVTEKGKYVELRCDPISGHTALYWYRQSLGQGPEFLIYFQGTGAADDSGLPNDRFFAVRPEGSVSTLKIQRTERGDSAVYLCASSFRPSHEQFFGPGTRLTVL.